The next 19 T cell receptor beta chains were all read from a single sample in a study of CD8 T cells in ankylosing spondylitis. TCRdb reprocessed the 5' RACE reads with MiXCR, giving one entry per CDR3 protein. The data show approximately 300,000 distinct CDR3 sequences, with less than 25% seen just once and roughly 3.6% held by the top ten. The sequenced sample consisted of blood, either unsorted or a sorted T cell fraction (not recorded which). These receptors originate from a female donor with ankylosing spondylitis or in good health (not recorded which).

The chain uses TRBV12-3 or TRBV12-4 and TRBJ1-1; TRBD1 might be the D (5 bases). There are 11 residues in the CDR3. V was trimmed by 6 bases and J by 10 bases, leaving 12 bases between them. The DNA for the CDR3 is TGTGCCAGCAGGTCGACAGTACGAGCTTTCTTT. Translated, it gives CASRSTVRAFF.

This clonotype came up a few times. The chain recombines TRBV12-3 or TRBV12-4 with TRBJ2-1, with 8 bases fitting TRBD1. Losses at the gene ends were 3 bases for V and 14 bases for J; bases not matched to a gene: 6. The CDR3 totals 12 residues. The CDR3 protein is CASSFSRQGKFF. CDR3 sequence (DNA): TGTGCCAGCAGTTTCAGCCGACAGGGGAAGTTCTTC.

Only a few counts were recorded for this clonotype. The chain couples TRBV29-1 to TRBJ1-2; D not resolved. Germline CDR1 SQVTM, CDR2 ANQGSEA. CDR3 length: 16 residues. Trimming pared 4 bases from V and 3 bases from J, leaving 21 bases between. Here the CDR3 reads CSVGEADGPSDYGYTF. CDR3 in DNA: TGCAGCGTTGGAGAGGCAGATGGTCCCTCGGACTATGGCTACACCTTC.

This clonotype was seen more than once but under ten times. This sequence joins TRBV5-4 and TRBJ2-2, with TRBD2 matching 11 bases. CDR3 size: 15 residues. CDR1 is SGHNT, CDR2 YYREEE, per germline (reference sequence). V gave up 1 base and J gave up 6 bases; unmatched junction bases: 2. The CDR3 DNA reads TGTGCCAGCAGCTTGAGACTAGCGGGATCCGGGGAGCTGTTTTTT. Its translation: CASSLRLAGSGELFF.

This clonotype was detected a few times. This rearrangement joins TRBV6-1 to TRBJ1-5, with 10 bases lining up with TRBD1. Germline CDR1 and CDR2: MNHNS and SASEGT. The CDR3 runs 14 residues. With 5 bases clipped from V and 6 bases from J, the junction kept 4 bases outside the gene matches. CDR3: CASSQDRGGQPQHF. CDR3 DNA sequence: TGTGCCAGCAGTCAGGACAGGGGGGGTCAGCCCCAGCATTTT.

This rearrangement joins TRBV7-2 to TRBJ2-7, with D possibly being TRBD1 (6 bases). Germline V gene sequence: CDR1 SGHTA, CDR2 FQGNSA. The V and J ends lost 6 bases and 2 bases respectively, with 14 bases between them. This CDR3 has 14 residues. This chain's CDR3 is CASSSGTTTYEQYF. DNA for the CDR3: TGTGCCAGCAGTTCCGGGACAACGACCTACGAGCAGTACTTC.

The rearrangement joins TRBV20-1 to TRBJ2-7, with 10 bases lining up with TRBD2. The germline V gene encodes CDR1 DFQATT and CDR2 SNEGSKA (reference sequence). This CDR3 comprises 16 residues. The V and J ends lost 6 bases and 4 bases, in that order; junction bases with no gene match: 15. CDR3 sequence reads: CSADLLAGDSAYEQYF. The DNA of the CDR3 is TGCAGTGCGGATCTCCTAGCGGGAGATAGCGCATACGAGCAGTACTTC.

This sequence joins TRBV20-1 and TRBJ2-3; D is ambiguous. Trimming shortened V by 5 bases and J by 3 bases, and 12 bases separated the two germline ends. CDR1 and CDR2 from the germline V gene are DFQATT and SNEGSKA (reference sequence). The CDR3 is made up of 13 amino acids. The CDR3 DNA sequence: TGCAGTGCTGCCCTGCTTCCTACAGATACGCAGTATTTT. Amino acid sequence: CSAALLPTDTQYF.

At least ten counts were recorded for this clonotype. J is TRBJ2-1 and V is TRBV20-1, with D possibly TRBD1 on 6 matching bases. The germline gives CDR1 DFQATT, CDR2 SNEGSKA (reference sequence). V shed 0 bases and J shed 10 bases, with 16 bases lying between them. This CDR3 has 14 amino acids. This CDR3 is CSARDYQGLREQFF. The CDR3 nucleotides are TGCAGTGCTAGAGATTACCAGGGGCTAAGGGAGCAGTTCTTC.

The rearrangement links TRBV4-2 to TRBJ2-5; 9 bases are shared with TRBD2. There are 18 residues in the CDR3. With V trimmed by 3 bases and J by 2 bases, 13 bases remained unmatched. Per germline, CDR1 LGHNA and CDR2 YNFKEQ. CDR3 region: CASSQAVAGAGVQETQYF. CDR3 nucleotide sequence: TGTGCCAGCAGCCAGGCCGTAGCGGGAGCCGGGGTACAAGAGACCCAGTACTTC.

The genes are TRBV12-3 or TRBV12-4 and TRBJ1-3; no clear D gene. This CDR3 spans 15 amino acids. Trimming stripped 5 bases from V and 0 bases from J, with 11 bases between. The CDR3 DNA sequence: TGTGCCAGCAGTCGATTCTATAGCTCTGGAAACACCATATATTTT. It translates to CASSRFYSSGNTIYF.

The J gene is TRBJ2-1, the V gene TRBV14; 7 bases are a match to TRBD2. The junction had 15 bases not matched to a gene; V was cut back by 1 base and J by 3 bases. Germline lookup yields CDR1 SGHDN and CDR2 FVKESK. The CDR3 is made up of 19 amino acids. The CDR3 reads CASSQVRWRERSRYNEQFF. Here the CDR3 DNA reads TGTGCCAGCAGCCAAGTCCGTTGGCGGGAGAGATCCCGCTACAATGAGCAGTTCTTC.

This clonotype was seen more than once but under ten times. This chain joins TRBV10-3 and TRBJ2-7; tentatively, D is TRBD2 (5 bases). Per germline, CDR1 ENHRY and CDR2 SYGVKD. Trimming took 4 bases from V and 6 from J, leaving 19 bases between them. CDR3 size: 15 residues. Here the CDR3 reads CAISGEGSGYSEQYF. The CDR3 DNA sequence: TGTGCCATCAGTGGGGAAGGGTCGGGGTATTCCGAGCAGTACTTC.

This clonotype was recorded at least ten times. The chain is built from TRBV29-1 and TRBJ2-5, with D hard to call. The CDR3 runs to 11 residues. With 4 bases removed from V and 5 bases from J, the gap between germline ends came to 8 bases. CDR1 is SQVTM, CDR2 ANQGSEA, per germline. The CDR3 here is CSVVNLETQYF. The DNA of the CDR3 is TGCAGCGTTGTGAATTTGGAGACCCAGTACTTC.

The chain employs TRBV20-1 and TRBJ2-1; D unresolved. This CDR3 has 10 residues. Germline CDR1 reads DFQATT; CDR2 reads SNEGSKA (reference sequence). Between the trimmed V and J ends, which lost 6 bases and 7 bases, there was a span of 7 bases. DNA for the CDR3: TGCAGTGCGTTAGGGAATGAGCAGTTCTTC. Translated: CSALGNEQFF.

This chain joins TRBV20-1 and TRBJ1-5; 9 nucleotides match TRBD1. The J segment lost 5 bases and the V segment lost 1 base, leaving 3 bases of the junction unmatched. Looked up from germline, CDR1 is DFQATT and CDR2 is SNEGSKA (reference sequence). The CDR3 contains 14 residues. CDR3 sequence reads: CSARGTGAYQPQHF. CDR3 DNA sequence: TGCAGTGCTAGAGGGACAGGGGCATATCAGCCCCAGCATTTT.

V is TRBV12-3 or TRBV12-4 and J is TRBJ2-4, with 9 bases matching TRBD1. The CDR3 totals 14 residues. The V segment lost 2 bases and the J segment 9 bases; nucleotides outside the gene matches: 5. CDR3 coding DNA: TGTGCCAGCAGTTTATCGACAGGGGGGGGCATTCAGTACTTC. It encodes CASSLSTGGGIQYF.

As concerns this clonotype: A much larger clonotype is one base distant, so this may be a read error. This chain uses TRBV4-3 with TRBJ2-2; the D is unclear. CDR3 length equals 16 residues. The V end was cut by 3 bases, the J end by 2 bases, with 13 bases between. Germline V gene data show CDR1 as LGHNA and CDR2 as YSLEER. In DNA form, the CDR3 reads TGCGCCAGCAGCCATTCCCCGGCGGCCAACACCGGGGAGCTGTTTTTT. Its protein product is CASSHSPAANTGELFF.

The genes are TRBV9 and TRBJ2-2, with D perhaps TRBD2 (6 bases). Trimming removed 4 bases from V and 7 bases from J, with 11 bases in between. Looked up from germline, CDR1 is SGDLS and CDR2 is YYNGEE. The CDR3 consists of 13 residues. DNA of the CDR3: TGTGCCAGCAGCCCACGACTAGTCGGGGAGCTGTTTTTT. It encodes CASSPRLVGELFF.